This is a list of T cell receptor beta chains from one sample in a study of blood T cell repertoires in COVID-19. Produced via immunoSEQ multiplex PCR; TCRdb's table is partial and in-frame only. The sample lists a few hundred thousand clones, 90% to 95% occurring once. Sequencing used PBMCs or T cells enriched from blood (not recorded which). Every receptor here comes from a woman aged 40-49 years who had been exposed to COVID-19. Both conserved end residues are part of each CDR3. D genes are given only for firm matches. Only some rows state a clone size, as once, few, many or a class for expanded clones.

d_gene: TRBD1; j_gene: TRBJ1-6; abundance: once; v_gene: TRBV5-1; CDR3aa: CASSLETGQRVNSPLHF; CDR3nt: TGCGCCAGCAGCTTGGAGACGGGACAGAGAGTTAATTCACCCCTCCACTTT
d_gene: TRBD1; j_gene: TRBJ1-2; abundance: .; v_gene: TRBV7-9; CDR3aa: CASSLGLSGTGGGYTF; CDR3nt: TGTGCCAGCAGCTTAGGTCTCTCCGGGACAGGGGGAGGCTACACCTTC
d_gene: TRBD2; j_gene: TRBJ2-5; abundance: .; v_gene: TRBV9; CDR3aa: CASSAGTSGGARSRETQYF; CDR3nt: TGTGCCAGCAGCGCGGGGACTAGCGGGGGGGCGAGATCCCGAGAGACCCAGTACTTC
d_gene: .; j_gene: TRBJ1-1; abundance: .; v_gene: TRBV6-6; CDR3aa: CASRGAGTWTEAFF; CDR3nt: TGTGCCAGCAGAGGGGCAGGGACTTGGACTGAAGCTTTCTTT
d_gene: TRBD1; j_gene: TRBJ1-1; abundance: few; v_gene: TRBV2; CDR3aa: CASSQQGAGTEAFF; CDR3nt: TGTGCCAGCAGCCAACAGGGGGCTGGCACTGAAGCTTTCTTT
d_gene: TRBD2; j_gene: TRBJ2-3; abundance: few; v_gene: TRBV7-9; CDR3aa: CASSPSGSLTDTQYF; CDR3nt: TGTGCCAGCAGCCCCAGCGGGAGTCTCACAGATACGCAGTATTTT
d_gene: .; j_gene: TRBJ1-1; abundance: .; v_gene: TRBV3-1/TRBV3-2; CDR3aa: CASSQGRVTGARGREAFF; CDR3nt: TGTGCCAGCAGCCAGGGTAGGGTCACAGGTGCACGAGGACGCGAAGCTTTCTTT
d_gene: .; j_gene: TRBJ1-6; abundance: .; v_gene: TRBV6-5; CDR3aa: CASRSGTPHSPLHF; CDR3nt: TGTGCCAGCAGATCCGGGACACCCCATTCACCCCTCCACTTT
d_gene: .; j_gene: TRBJ1-5; abundance: .; v_gene: TRBV30; CDR3aa: CAWSVGGSNQPQHF; CDR3nt: TGTGCCTGGAGTGTGGGGGGGTCCAATCAGCCCCAGCATTTT
d_gene: TRBD1; j_gene: TRBJ2-3; abundance: .; v_gene: TRBV24-1; CDR3aa: CATSDGAQGPSTDTQYF; CDR3nt: TGTGCCACCAGTGATGGGGCACAGGGGCCCAGCACAGATACGCAGTATTTT
d_gene: .; j_gene: TRBJ2-1; abundance: .; v_gene: TRBV10-3; CDR3aa: CAISESGFSYNEQFF; CDR3nt: TGTGCCATCAGTGAATCAGGGTTCTCCTACAATGAGCAGTTCTTC
d_gene: TRBD1; j_gene: TRBJ1-5; abundance: .; v_gene: TRBV19; CDR3aa: CASSTLDRANQPQHF; CDR3nt: TGTGCCAGTAGTACCCTGGACAGGGCCAATCAGCCCCAGCATTTT
d_gene: TRBD1; j_gene: TRBJ1-2; abundance: .; v_gene: TRBV15; CDR3aa: CATRSTGSYGYTF; CDR3nt: TGTGCCACCAGATCGACAGGGAGTTATGGCTACACCTTC
d_gene: .; j_gene: TRBJ1-2; abundance: .; v_gene: TRBV7-9; CDR3aa: CASSLGEGDYGYTF; CDR3nt: TGTGCCAGCAGCTTAGGGGAGGGAGACTATGGCTACACCTTC
d_gene: .; j_gene: TRBJ2-5; abundance: .; v_gene: TRBV24-1; CDR3aa: CATSDPTEIQETQYF; CDR3nt: TGTGCCACCAGTGATCCAACAGAAATCCAAGAGACCCAGTACTTC
d_gene: .; j_gene: TRBJ1-1; abundance: once; v_gene: TRBV12-5; CDR3aa: CASGMKTNTEAFF; CDR3nt: TGTGCTAGTGGTATGAAGACAAACACTGAAGCTTTCTTT
d_gene: TRBD1; j_gene: TRBJ1-3; abundance: .; v_gene: TRBV5-1; CDR3aa: CASSWGGQDPFSGNTIYF; CDR3nt: TGCGCCAGCAGCTGGGGAGGACAGGACCCTTTCTCTGGAAACACCATATATTTT
d_gene: .; j_gene: TRBJ2-7; abundance: .; v_gene: TRBV5-6; CDR3aa: CASSLVEEYYEQYF; CDR3nt: TGTGCCAGCAGCTTGGTGGAGGAGTACTACGAGCAGTACTTC